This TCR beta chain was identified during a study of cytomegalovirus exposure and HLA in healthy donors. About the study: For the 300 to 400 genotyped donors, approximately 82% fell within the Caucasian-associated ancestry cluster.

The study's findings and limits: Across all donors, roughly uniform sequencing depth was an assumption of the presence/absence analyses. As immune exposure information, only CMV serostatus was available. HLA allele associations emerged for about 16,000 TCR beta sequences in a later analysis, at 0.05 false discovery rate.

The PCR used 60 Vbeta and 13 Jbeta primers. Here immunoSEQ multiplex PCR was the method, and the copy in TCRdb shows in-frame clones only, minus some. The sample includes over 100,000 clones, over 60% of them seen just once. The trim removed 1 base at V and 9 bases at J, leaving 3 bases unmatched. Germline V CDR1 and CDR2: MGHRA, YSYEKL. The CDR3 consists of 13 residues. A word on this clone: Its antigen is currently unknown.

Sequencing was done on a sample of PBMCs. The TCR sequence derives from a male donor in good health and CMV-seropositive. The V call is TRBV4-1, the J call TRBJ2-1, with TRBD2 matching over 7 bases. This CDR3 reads CASSQGEGGEQFF. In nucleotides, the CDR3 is TGCGCCAGCAGCCAAGGGGAGGGAGGTGAGCAGTTCTTC.